This TCR beta chain appears in the sequencing data of a study of blood T cell repertoires in COVID-19. Per the original methods: For nucleated cells, counts were estimated from reference gene primer amplification. The assay was immunoSEQ multiplex PCR, and TCRdb's table has in-frame clones only and misses some. V and J calls and clone size come straight from that table; D and trimming were deduced from the DNA. The sample lists roughly 42,000 clones, 70% to 90% occurring once. The CDR3 covers 15 residues. Germline values: CDR1 MGHRA, CDR2 YSYEKL. V shed 11 bases and J shed 3 bases, with 22 bases lying between them. The table lists this clone with a count of one.

The chain links TRBV4-1 to TRBJ1-1; TRBD1 is a possible D gene (5 bases). Sequences were obtained from peripheral blood. The receptor comes from a human donor in a cohort sampled during active COVID-19. The CDR3 nucleotides read TGCGCCCTAGCGAGGGGAGGTCCGCGGTACACTGAAGCTTTCTTT. Its protein product is CALARGGPRYTEAFF.